This T cell receptor beta chain was documented in a study of blood T cell repertoires in COVID-19. CDR1 KGHSH and CDR2 LQKENI come from the germline V gene. The CDR3 is 14 amino acids. The V gene end was trimmed by 3 bases and the J gene end by 5 bases; junction bases not matched to a gene: 6. Methods used by the authors: It was from reference gene primer amplification that nucleated cell counts were estimated. Only in-frame clones appear in the TCRdb table, and some are missing; sequencing was by immunoSEQ multiplex PCR. The DNA gave D and trimming, while V, J and clone size come from that table. Among approximately 490,000 clones listed, roughly nine tenths were seen once.

The sequence was obtained from a young woman who had recovered from COVID-19. This sequence joins TRBV18 and TRBJ2-7, with 8 bases matching TRBD1. The sample comprised PBMCs or T cells enriched from blood (not recorded which). CDR3 bases: TGTGCCAGCTCACCGGACAGGGTCATCCACGAGCAGTACTTC. Its protein product is CASSPDRVIHEQYF.